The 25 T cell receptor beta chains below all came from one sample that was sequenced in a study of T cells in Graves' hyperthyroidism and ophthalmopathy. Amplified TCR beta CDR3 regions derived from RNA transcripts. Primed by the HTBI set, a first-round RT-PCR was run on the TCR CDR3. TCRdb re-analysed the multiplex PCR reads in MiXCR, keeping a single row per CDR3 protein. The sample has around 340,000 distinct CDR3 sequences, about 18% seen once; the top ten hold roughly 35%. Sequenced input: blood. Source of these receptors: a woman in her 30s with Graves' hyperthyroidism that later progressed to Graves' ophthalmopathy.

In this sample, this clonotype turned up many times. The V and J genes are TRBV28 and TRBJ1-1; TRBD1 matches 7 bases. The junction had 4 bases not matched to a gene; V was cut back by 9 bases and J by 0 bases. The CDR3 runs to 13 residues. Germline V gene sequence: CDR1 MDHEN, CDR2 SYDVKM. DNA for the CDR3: TGTGCCAGTGAGACAGGGTTGAACACTGAAGCTTTCTTT. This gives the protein CASETGLNTEAFF.

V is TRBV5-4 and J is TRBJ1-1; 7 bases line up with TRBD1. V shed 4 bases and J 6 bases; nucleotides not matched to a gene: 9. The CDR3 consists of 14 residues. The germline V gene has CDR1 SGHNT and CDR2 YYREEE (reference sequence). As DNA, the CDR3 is TGTGCCAGCAGCCGAGGACAGGCCACTTCTGAAGCTTTCTTT. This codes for CASSRGQATSEAFF.

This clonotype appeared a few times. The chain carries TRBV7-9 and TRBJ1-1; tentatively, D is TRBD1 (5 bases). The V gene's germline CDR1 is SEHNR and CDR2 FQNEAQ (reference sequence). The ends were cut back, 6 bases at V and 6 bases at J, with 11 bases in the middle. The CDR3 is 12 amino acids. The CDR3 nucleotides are TGTGCCAGCAGGCTCCAGGGCCCTGAAGCTTTCTTT. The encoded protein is CASRLQGPEAFF. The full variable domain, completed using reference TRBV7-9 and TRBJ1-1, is DTGVSQNPRHKITKRGQNVTFRCDPISEHNRLYWYRQTLGQGPEFLTYFQNEAQLEKSRLLSDRFSAERPKGSFSTLEIQRTEQGDSAMYLCASRLQGPEAFFGQGTRLTVV.

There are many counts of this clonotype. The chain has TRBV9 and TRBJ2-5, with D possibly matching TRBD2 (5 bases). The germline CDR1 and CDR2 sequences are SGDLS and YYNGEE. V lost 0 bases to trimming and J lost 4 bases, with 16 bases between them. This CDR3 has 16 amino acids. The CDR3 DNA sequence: TGTGCCAGCAGCGTAGTTCCGGCCTCCGAGGGAGAGACCCAGTACTTC. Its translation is CASSVVPASEGETQYF.

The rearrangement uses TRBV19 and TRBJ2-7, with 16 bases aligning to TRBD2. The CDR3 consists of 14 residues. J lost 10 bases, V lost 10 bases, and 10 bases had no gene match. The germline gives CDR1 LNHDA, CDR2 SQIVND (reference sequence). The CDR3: CATAGGLAGGRQYF. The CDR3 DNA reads TGTGCCACTGCGGGGGGACTAGCGGGAGGGAGACAGTACTTC.

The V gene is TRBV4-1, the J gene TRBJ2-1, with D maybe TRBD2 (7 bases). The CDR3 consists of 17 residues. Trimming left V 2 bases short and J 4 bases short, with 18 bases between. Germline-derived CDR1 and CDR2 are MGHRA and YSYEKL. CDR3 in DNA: TGCGCCAGCAGCCAAAGGGGGAGGGAGGCCTTATACAATGAGCAGTTCTTC. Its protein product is CASSQRGREALYNEQFF.

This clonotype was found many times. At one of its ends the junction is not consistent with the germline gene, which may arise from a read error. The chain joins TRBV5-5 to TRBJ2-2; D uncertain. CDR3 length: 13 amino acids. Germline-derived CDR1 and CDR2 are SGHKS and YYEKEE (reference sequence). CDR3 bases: TGTGCCAACAGCTTGTATAACACCGGGGAGCTGTTTTTT. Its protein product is CANSLYNTGELFF.

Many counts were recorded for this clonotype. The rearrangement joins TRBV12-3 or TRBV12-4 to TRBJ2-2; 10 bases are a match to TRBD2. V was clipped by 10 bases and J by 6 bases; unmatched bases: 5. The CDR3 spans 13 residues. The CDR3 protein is CAIQREGAGELFF. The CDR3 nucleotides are TGTGCCATCCAGCGGGAGGGGGCCGGGGAGCTGTTTTTT.

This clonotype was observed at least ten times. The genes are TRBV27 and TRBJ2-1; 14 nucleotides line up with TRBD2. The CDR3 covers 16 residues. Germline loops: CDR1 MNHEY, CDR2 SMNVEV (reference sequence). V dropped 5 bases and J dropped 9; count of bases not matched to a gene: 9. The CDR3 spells CASSPGLAGELGEQFF. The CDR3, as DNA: TGTGCCAGCAGTCCGGGACTAGCGGGAGAACTGGGTGAGCAGTTCTTC.

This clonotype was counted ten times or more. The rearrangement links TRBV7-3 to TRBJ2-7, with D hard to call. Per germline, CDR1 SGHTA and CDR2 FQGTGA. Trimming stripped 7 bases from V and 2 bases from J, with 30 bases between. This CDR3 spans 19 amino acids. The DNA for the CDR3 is TGTGCCAGCACACAATGGGGAACAGCTTTCTTTCTAGTCGCCTACGAGCAGTACTTC. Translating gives CASTQWGTAFFLVAYEQYF.

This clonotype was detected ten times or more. The CDR3 bases are TGTGCCAGCAGTCCCACGGGGCTTTACGAGCAGTACTTC. It codes for CASSPTGLYEQYF. The chain has TRBV6-1 and TRBJ2-7; tentatively, D is TRBD1 or TRBD2 (5 bases each). CDR1 is MNHNS and CDR2 is SASEGT in the germline V gene. Trimming cost V 5 bases and J 4 bases, with 12 bases left between them. The CDR3 extends over 13 amino acids.

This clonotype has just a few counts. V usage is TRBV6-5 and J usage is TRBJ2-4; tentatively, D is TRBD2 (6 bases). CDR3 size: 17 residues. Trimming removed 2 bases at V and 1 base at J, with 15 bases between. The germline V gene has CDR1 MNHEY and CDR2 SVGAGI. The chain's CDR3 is CASSYPLRAGAKNIQYF. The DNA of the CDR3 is TGTGCCAGCAGTTACCCCCTGCGGGCGGGGGCCAAAAACATTCAGTACTTC.

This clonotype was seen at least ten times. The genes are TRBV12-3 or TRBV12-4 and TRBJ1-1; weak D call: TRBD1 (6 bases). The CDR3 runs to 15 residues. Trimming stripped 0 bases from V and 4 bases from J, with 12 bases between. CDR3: CASSLALGGGTEAFF. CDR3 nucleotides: TGTGCCAGCAGTTTAGCGCTGGGAGGGGGCACTGAAGCTTTCTTT.

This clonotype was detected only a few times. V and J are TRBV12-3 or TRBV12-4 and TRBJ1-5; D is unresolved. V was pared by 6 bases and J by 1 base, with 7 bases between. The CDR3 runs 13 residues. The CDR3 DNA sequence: TGTGCCAGCAGCGCTGGCAGCAATCAGCCCCAGCATTTT. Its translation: CASSAGSNQPQHF.

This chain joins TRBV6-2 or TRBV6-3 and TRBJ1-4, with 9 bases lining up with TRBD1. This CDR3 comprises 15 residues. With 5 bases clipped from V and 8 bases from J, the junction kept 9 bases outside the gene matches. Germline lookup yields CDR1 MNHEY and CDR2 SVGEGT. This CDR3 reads CASSLGQGREEKLFF. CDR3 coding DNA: TGTGCCAGCAGTCTCGGACAGGGGCGAGAGGAAAAACTGTTTTTT.

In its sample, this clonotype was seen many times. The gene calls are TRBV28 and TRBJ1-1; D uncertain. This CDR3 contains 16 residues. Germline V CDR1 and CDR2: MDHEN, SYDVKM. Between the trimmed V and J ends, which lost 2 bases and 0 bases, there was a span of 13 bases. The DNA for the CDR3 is TGTGCCAGCAGTTTACGACCGATTTTAATGAACACTGAAGCTTTCTTT. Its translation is CASSLRPILMNTEAFF.

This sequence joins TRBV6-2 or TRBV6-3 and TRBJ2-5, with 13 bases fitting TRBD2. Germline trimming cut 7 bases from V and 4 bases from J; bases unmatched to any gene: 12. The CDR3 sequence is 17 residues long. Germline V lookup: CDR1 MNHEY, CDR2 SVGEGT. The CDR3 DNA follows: TGTGCCAGCATTTTGACTAGCGGGAGGCCGGGGGCAGAGACCCAGTACTTC. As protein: CASILTSGRPGAETQYF.

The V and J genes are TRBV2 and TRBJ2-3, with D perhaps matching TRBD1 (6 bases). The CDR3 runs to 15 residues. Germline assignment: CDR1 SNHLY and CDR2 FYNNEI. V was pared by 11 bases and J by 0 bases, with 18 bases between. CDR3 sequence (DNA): TGTGCCTGCGGTGCGGCAGGGGCGAGCACAGATACGCAGTATTTT. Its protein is CACGAAGASTDTQYF.

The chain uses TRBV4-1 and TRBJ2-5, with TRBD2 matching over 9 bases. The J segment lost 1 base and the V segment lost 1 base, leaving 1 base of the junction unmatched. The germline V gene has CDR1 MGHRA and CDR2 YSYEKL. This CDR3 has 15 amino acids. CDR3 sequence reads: CASSQGLAAQETQYF. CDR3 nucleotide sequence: TGCGCCAGCAGCCAAGGACTAGCGGCCCAAGAGACCCAGTACTTC.

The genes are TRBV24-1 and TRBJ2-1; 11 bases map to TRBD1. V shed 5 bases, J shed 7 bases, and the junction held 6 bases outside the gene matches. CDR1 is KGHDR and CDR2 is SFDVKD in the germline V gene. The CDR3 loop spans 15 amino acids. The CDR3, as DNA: TGTGCCACCAGTGCTCTCGGACAGGGGGCGAATGAGCAGTTCTTC. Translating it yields CATSALGQGANEQFF.

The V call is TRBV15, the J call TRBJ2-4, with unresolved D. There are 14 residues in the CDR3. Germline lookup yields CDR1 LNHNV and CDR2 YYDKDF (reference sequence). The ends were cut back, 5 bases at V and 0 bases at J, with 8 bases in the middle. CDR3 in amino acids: CATSGQVAKNIQYF. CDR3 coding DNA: TGTGCCACCAGCGGGCAAGTAGCCAAAAACATTCAGTACTTC.

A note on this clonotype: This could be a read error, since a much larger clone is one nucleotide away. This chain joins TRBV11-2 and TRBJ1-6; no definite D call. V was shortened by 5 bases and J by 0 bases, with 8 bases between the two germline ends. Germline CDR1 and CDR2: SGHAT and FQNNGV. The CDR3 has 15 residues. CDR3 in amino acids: CASSPGSSYNSPLHF. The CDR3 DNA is TGTGCCAGCAGCCCCGGGAGCTCCTATAATTCACCCCTCCACTTT.

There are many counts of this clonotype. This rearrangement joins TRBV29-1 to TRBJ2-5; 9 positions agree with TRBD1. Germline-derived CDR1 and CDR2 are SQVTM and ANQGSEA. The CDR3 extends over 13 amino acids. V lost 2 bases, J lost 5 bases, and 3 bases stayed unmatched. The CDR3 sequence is CSVETGGAETQYF. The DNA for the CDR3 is TGCAGCGTTGAAACAGGGGGCGCGGAGACCCAGTACTTC.

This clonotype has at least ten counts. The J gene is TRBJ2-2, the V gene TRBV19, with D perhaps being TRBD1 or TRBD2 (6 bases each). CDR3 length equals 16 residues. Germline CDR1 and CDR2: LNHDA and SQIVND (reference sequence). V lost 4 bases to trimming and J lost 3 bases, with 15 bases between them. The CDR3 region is CASSNGGRGHTGELFF. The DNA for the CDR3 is TGTGCCAGTAGTAATGGGGGGCGAGGTCACACCGGGGAGCTGTTTTTT. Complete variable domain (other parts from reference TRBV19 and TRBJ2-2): DGGITQSPKYLFRKEGQNVTLSCEQNLNHDAMYWYRQDPGQGLRLIYYSQIVNDFQKGDIAEGYSVSREKKESFPLTVTSAQKNPTAFYLCASSNGGRGHTGELFFGEGSRLTVL.

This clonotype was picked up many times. CDR3 nucleotide sequence: TGTGCCAGCAGTTTATATCCGGGAAAGGGGGAGCTGTTTTTT. Its translation: CASSLYPGKGELFF. The chain joins TRBV12-3 or TRBV12-4 to TRBJ2-2, with D possibly TRBD2 on 5 matching bases. There are 14 residues in the CDR3. Trimming shortened V by 2 bases and J by 8 bases, and 12 bases separated the two germline ends.